Shown below are 7 T cell receptor beta chains from a single sample sequenced in a study of T cells in Graves' hyperthyroidism and ophthalmopathy. RNA transcripts gave rise to amplified TCR beta CDR3 regions. First-round RT-PCR targeting the TCR CDR3 was performed with the HTBI primer set. One entry per CDR3 protein, called by TCRdb with MiXCR from the multiplex PCR reads. The sample holds approximately 260,000 distinct CDR3 sequences, 13% to 15% seen once. The material sequenced was blood. These receptors came from a woman between 45 and 65 years old with Graves' hyperthyroidism that later progressed to Graves' ophthalmopathy.

This clonotype was recorded at least ten times. The chain uses TRBV20-1 and TRBJ1-2; D is perhaps TRBD1 (6 bases). Germline CDR1 and CDR2: DFQATT and SNEGSKA (reference sequence). V lost 4 bases and J lost 4, with 10 bases in between. The CDR3 is made up of 12 amino acids. Here the CDR3 DNA reads TGCAGTGCTACTGGACAGCTCTATGGCTACACCTTC. Its protein product is CSATGQLYGYTF.

This clonotype was recorded many times. The chain joins TRBV28 to TRBJ1-3; D is perhaps TRBD1 (6 bases). The CDR3 consists of 15 residues. Germline V gene data show CDR1 as MDHEN and CDR2 as SYDVKM. Trimming pared 5 bases from V and 1 base from J, leaving 12 bases between. The CDR3 sequence is CASSAPGHSGNTIYF. The CDR3 DNA is TGTGCCAGCAGTGCCCCGGGACATTCTGGAAACACCATATATTTT. Based on the CDR3 plus reference TRBV28 and TRBJ1-3, the full variable domain is DVKVTQSSRYLVKRTGEKVFLECVQDMDHENMFWYRQDPGLGLRLIYFSYDVKMKEKGDIPEGYSVSREKKERFSLILESASTNQTSMYLCASSAPGHSGNTIYFGEGSWLTVV.

Concerning this clonotype: A clone one base away is much larger, so this may be a read error. The chain recombines TRBV2 with TRBJ2-2, with 10 bases aligning to TRBD1. CDR1 and CDR2 from the germline V gene are SNHLY and FYNNEI. The CDR3 covers 17 residues. V shed 11 bases, J shed 0 bases, and the junction held 12 bases outside the gene matches. As DNA, the CDR3 is TGTGCCGGCGTTAAGGGGGACAGGGGCCCGAACACCGGGGAGCTGTTTTTT. This gives the protein CAGVKGDRGPNTGELFF.

In its sample, this clonotype was seen many times. CDR3 sequence: CASSLDGEQYF. The CDR3 DNA is TGTGCCAGCAGCCTAGACGGGGAGCAGTACTTC. The chain combines TRBV3-1 with TRBJ2-7, with D unclear. Germline CDR1 LGHDT, CDR2 YNNKEL (reference sequence). This CDR3 region has 11 residues. V lost 4 bases to trimming and J lost 7 bases, with 8 bases between them.

This clonotype was counted at least ten times. The chain joins TRBV29-1 to TRBJ2-1, with D perhaps matching TRBD1 (5 bases). The CDR3 loop spans 11 amino acids. From germline, CDR1 is SQVTM and CDR2 ANQGSEA. The ends were cut back, 7 bases at V and 6 bases at J, with 10 bases in the middle. The CDR3 bases are TGCAGCGGGGGCAGAAGCAATGAGCAGTTCTTC. Protein product: CSGGRSNEQFF.

This clonotype was counted ten times or more. The chain employs TRBV28 and TRBJ2-5, with 7 bases that match TRBD1. The CDR3 loop spans 14 amino acids. The junction had 6 bases not matched to a gene; V was cut back by 4 bases and J by 4 bases. Germline V gene lookup returns CDR1 MDHEN and CDR2 SYDVKM. For the CDR3, the DNA is TGTGCCAGCAGTTCCCCAGGGGGACGAGAGACCCAGTACTTC. The encoded protein is CASSSPGGRETQYF.

In this sample, this clonotype turned up a few times. V is TRBV5-4 and J is TRBJ2-3; 7 nucleotides match TRBD2. CDR3 length: 15 residues. V lost 8 bases and J lost 4; bases outside the gene matches: 13. In germline, CDR1 is SGHNT, CDR2 YYREEE (reference sequence). The CDR3 protein is CASSSGGRRADTQYF. In DNA, the CDR3 is TGTGCCAGTAGTTCGGGCGGGAGACGGGCAGATACGCAGTATTTT.